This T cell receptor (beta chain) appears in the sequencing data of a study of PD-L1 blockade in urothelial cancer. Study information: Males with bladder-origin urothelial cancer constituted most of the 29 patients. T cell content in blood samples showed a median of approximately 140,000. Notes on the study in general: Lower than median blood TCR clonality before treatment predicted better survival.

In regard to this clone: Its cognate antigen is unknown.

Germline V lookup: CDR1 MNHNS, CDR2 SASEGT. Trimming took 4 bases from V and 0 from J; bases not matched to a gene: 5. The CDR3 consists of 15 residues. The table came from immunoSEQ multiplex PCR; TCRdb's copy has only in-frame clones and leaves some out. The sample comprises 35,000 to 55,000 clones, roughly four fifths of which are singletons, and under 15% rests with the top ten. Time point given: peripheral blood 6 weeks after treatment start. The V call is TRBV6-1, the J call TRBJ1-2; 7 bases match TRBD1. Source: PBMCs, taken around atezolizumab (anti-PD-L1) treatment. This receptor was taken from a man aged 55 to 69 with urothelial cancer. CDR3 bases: TGTGCCAGCAGTGCCCGACAGGGTACTAACTATGGCTACACCTTC. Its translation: CASSARQGTNYGYTF.